Shown below are 12 T cell receptor beta chains from a single sample sequenced in a study of cytomegalovirus exposure and HLA in healthy donors. PCR involved 60 Vbeta and 13 Jbeta primers. Clones were sequenced by immunoSEQ multiplex PCR, and TCRdb holds only the in-frame ones, with some missing. The sample has about 120,000 clones, roughly a tenth seen once. The material sequenced was PBMCs. These TCRs come from a woman aged 18-29 years in good health and CMV-seropositive.

The rearrangement uses TRBV5-6 and TRBJ2-5; TRBD2 is a possible D gene (6 bases). The V end was cut by 1 base, the J end by 2 bases, with 9 bases between. This CDR3 spans 14 amino acids. Germline values: CDR1 SGHDT, CDR2 YYEEEE. CDR3 residues: CASSLPRGQETQYF. CDR3 coding DNA: TGTGCCAGCAGCTTGCCGCGGGGACAAGAGACCCAGTACTTC.

The table lists this clone with a few counts. V usage is TRBV7-9 and J usage is TRBJ2-5; 8 nucleotides line up with TRBD1. Germline CDR1 SEHNR, CDR2 FQNEAQ (reference sequence). The length of the CDR3 is 13 residues. J lost 5 bases, V lost 4 bases, and 3 bases had no gene match. This chain's CDR3 is CASSSRQGETQYF. The CDR3 bases are TGTGCCAGCAGCTCACGACAGGGGGAGACCCAGTACTTC. The full variable domain, its missing parts supplied by reference TRBV7-9 and TRBJ2-5, is DTGVSQNPRHKITKRGQNVTFRCDPISEHNRLYWYRQTLGQGPEFLTYFQNEAQLEKSRLLSDRFSAERPKGSFSTLEIQRTEQGDSAMYLCASSSRQGETQYFGPGTRLLVL.

This clone was seen a few times. The chain uses TRBV6-1 and TRBJ1-2; 7 bases agree with TRBD1. CDR3 length: 14 residues. V was clipped by 4 bases and J by 4 bases; unmatched bases: 6. Germline CDR1 reads MNHNS; CDR2 reads SASEGT. The CDR3: CASSAHGQVYGYTF. The CDR3 DNA reads as TGTGCCAGCAGTGCCCATGGACAGGTCTATGGCTACACCTTC.

This clone was seen more than once but under ten times. The V gene is TRBV6-5, the J gene TRBJ2-3; D may be TRBD2 (6 bases). The CDR3 extends over 14 amino acids. Germline CDR1 MNHEY, CDR2 SVGAGI. Trimming took off 2 bases at V and 4 bases at J, with 10 bases between the two ends. The CDR3 sequence: CASSYTGAADTQYF. The DNA of the CDR3 is TGTGCCAGCAGTTACACGGGAGCTGCAGATACGCAGTATTTT.

This clone was detected only a few times. The junction departs from the called germline gene at one end, perhaps through a read error. The V gene is TRBV15, the J gene TRBJ1-2, with 10 bases lining up with TRBD1. The germline V gene has CDR1 LNHNV and CDR2 YYDKDF (reference sequence). The CDR3 has 15 amino acids. The CDR3 coding sequence is TGTGCCACCAGCGGAGAGACAGGGGGCTCCTATGGCTACACCTTC. Encoded protein: CATSGETGGSYGYTF.

This clone was picked up a small number of times. The chain uses TRBV27 and TRBJ2-1; possible D gene TRBD2, 6 bases. The CDR3 has 12 amino acids. The V end lost 2 bases, the J end lost 9 bases, and 8 bases lay between the germline ends. Per germline, CDR1 MNHEY and CDR2 SMNVEV (reference sequence). The CDR3 protein is CASSLIGGEQFF. The CDR3 DNA is TGTGCCAGCAGTTTAATCGGGGGTGAGCAGTTCTTC.

This clone turned up a few times. The V gene is TRBV7-2, the J gene TRBJ2-3, with 9 bases that match TRBD2. The CDR3 totals 15 residues. Germline trimming cut 4 bases from V and 2 bases from J; bases unmatched to any gene: 4. Germline V lookup: CDR1 SGHTA, CDR2 FQGNSA. The CDR3 DNA reads as TGTGCCAGCAGCTCCAAGCGGGAGGACACAGATACGCAGTATTTT. This codes for CASSSKREDTDTQYF.

The table lists this clone with a few counts. The V gene is TRBV28, the J gene TRBJ2-1; 7 bases are a match to TRBD2. CDR1 is MDHEN and CDR2 is SYDVKM in the germline V gene. The CDR3 consists of 14 residues. The junction had 10 bases not matched to a gene; V was cut back by 7 bases and J by 7 bases. The CDR3 protein is CASTFGRARNEQFF. CDR3 nucleotide sequence: TGTGCCAGCACCTTTGGGAGGGCTAGGAATGAGCAGTTCTTC.

This clone was counted only a few times. The rearrangement uses TRBV28 and TRBJ2-7; D unclear. Trimming took off 4 bases at V and 2 bases at J, with 9 bases between the two ends. CDR3 length equals 13 residues. Germline V gene data show CDR1 as MDHEN and CDR2 as SYDVKM. CDR3 bases: TGTGCCAGCAGTTCCCGGTTAACCTACGAGCAGTACTTC. Protein: CASSSRLTYEQYF.

V gene TRBV2 combines with J gene TRBJ2-5, with D uncertain. CDR3 length: 15 residues. CDR1 is SNHLY, CDR2 FYNNEI, per germline. V lost 0 bases to trimming and J lost 2 bases, with 10 bases between them. The CDR3 loop is CASSEASLRQETQYF. The DNA of the CDR3 is TGTGCCAGCAGTGAAGCTAGCCTACGGCAAGAGACCCAGTACTTC.

This clone was detected a few times. V and J are TRBV6-4 and TRBJ1-5; a possible D gene is TRBD1 (5 bases). Trimming cost V 3 bases and J 2 bases, with 8 bases left between them. The length of the CDR3 is 14 residues. Germline V CDR1 and CDR2: MRHNA, SNTAGT. The CDR3 nucleotides read TGTGCCAGCAGTGAAGGGGAGGGCAATCAGCCCCAGCATTTT. Translating it yields CASSEGEGNQPQHF.

This clone was recorded a few times. CDR3 DNA: TGTGCCAGCGCTAGCGGGAGAACGTCCTACAATGAGCAGTTCTTC. Amino acid sequence: CASASGRTSYNEQFF. The rearrangement uses TRBV5-4 and TRBJ2-1; 10 bases match TRBD2. J gave up 1 base and V 7 bases, and 5 bases lay outside the gene matches. The germline CDR1 and CDR2 sequences are SGHNT and YYREEE (reference sequence). There are 15 residues in the CDR3.